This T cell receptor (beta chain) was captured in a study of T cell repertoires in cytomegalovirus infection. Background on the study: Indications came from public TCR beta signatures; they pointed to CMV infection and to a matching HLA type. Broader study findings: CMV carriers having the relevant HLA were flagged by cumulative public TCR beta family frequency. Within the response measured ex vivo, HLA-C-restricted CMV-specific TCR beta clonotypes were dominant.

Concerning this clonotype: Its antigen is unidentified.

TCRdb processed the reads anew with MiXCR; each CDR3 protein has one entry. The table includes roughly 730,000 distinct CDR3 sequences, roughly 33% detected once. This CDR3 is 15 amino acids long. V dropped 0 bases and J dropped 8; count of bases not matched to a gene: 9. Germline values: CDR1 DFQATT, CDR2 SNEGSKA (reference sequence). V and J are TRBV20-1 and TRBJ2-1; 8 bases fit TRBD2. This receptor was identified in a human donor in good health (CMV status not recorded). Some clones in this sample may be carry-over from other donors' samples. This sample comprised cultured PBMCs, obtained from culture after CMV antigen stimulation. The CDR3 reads CSARDRGTSHYEQFF. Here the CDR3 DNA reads TGCAGTGCTAGAGATCGGGGGACTAGTCACTATGAGCAGTTCTTC.